What follows are 11 T cell receptor beta chains derived from one specimen sequenced in a study of response to subunit inactivated influenza vaccine. TCRdb fed the RT-PCR reads into MiXCR, producing one record per CDR3 protein. The sample includes about 540,000 distinct CDR3 sequences, around 13% of them seen just once. The sequencing used PBMCs from blood, collected 11 to 12 days after vaccination. These receptors originate from a man aged 50 to 59 who received an inactivated influenza vaccine.

The chain has TRBV7-9 and TRBJ2-1; perhaps TRBD1 as D (6 bases). The CDR3 covers 16 residues. The germline V gene encodes CDR1 SEHNR and CDR2 FQNEAQ (reference sequence). Trimming stripped 3 bases from V and 5 bases from J, with 17 bases between. The CDR3 reads CASSLLGQSLNNEQFF. The CDR3 DNA reads TGTGCCAGCAGCTTGTTAGGACAGTCTTTAAACAATGAGCAGTTCTTC.

This clonotype was seen more than once but under ten times. The V and J genes are TRBV7-2 and TRBJ2-1, with TRBD1 identical over 10 bases. The CDR3 runs 14 residues. CDR1 is SGHTA, CDR2 FQGNSA, per germline. V was clipped by 7 bases and J by 3 bases; unmatched bases: 3. CDR3 DNA: TGTGCCAGCACGCGGGACAGGGGCTACAATGAGCAGTTCTTC. Amino acids: CASTRDRGYNEQFF.

This clonotype was picked up a small number of times. V is TRBV28 and J is TRBJ1-2; 8 bases line up with TRBD1. The germline V gene has CDR1 MDHEN and CDR2 SYDVKM. This CDR3 region has 16 residues. Trimming cost V 2 bases and J 8 bases; bases outside gene matches: 13. CDR3 protein: CASSLVPFTGGEGYTF. The DNA of the CDR3 is TGTGCCAGCAGTTTAGTTCCCTTCACAGGGGGTGAAGGCTACACCTTC.

This clonotype was counted at least ten times. The V call is TRBV20-1, the J call TRBJ2-3; TRBD2 agrees at 12 bases. The CDR3 totals 14 residues. The V gene end was trimmed by 7 bases and the J gene end by 4 bases; junction bases not matched to a gene: 6. CDR1 DFQATT and CDR2 SNEGSKA come from the germline V gene (reference sequence). CDR3 in DNA: TGCAGTGTCCCTAGCGGGAGGGGCCCAGATACGCAGTATTTT. This sequence encodes CSVPSGRGPDTQYF.

This clonotype was counted only a few times. The V call is TRBV13, the J call TRBJ2-2, with TRBD2 identical over 9 bases. The CDR3 totals 18 residues. Trimming removed 1 base from V and 2 bases from J; junction bases left unmatched: 8. Germline loops: CDR1 PRHDT, CDR2 FYEKMQ (reference sequence). Here the CDR3 DNA reads TGTGCCAGCAGCTTAGCAGGTAGCGGGGGACAAAACACCGGGGAGCTGTTTTTT. This translates into CASSLAGSGGQNTGELFF.

This chain connects TRBV12-3 or TRBV12-4 to TRBJ2-7; 7 bases align to TRBD2. CDR3 size: 14 residues. The V gene end was trimmed by 4 bases and the J gene end by 6 bases; junction bases not matched to a gene: 9. In DNA form, the CDR3 reads TGTGCCAGCAGTTCTAGCGGAACCTCCCCCGAGCAGTACTTC. Amino acid sequence: CASSSSGTSPEQYF.

This clonotype was observed a handful of times. The gene calls are TRBV3-1 and TRBJ2-3; D gene uncertain. Per germline, CDR1 LGHDT and CDR2 YNNKEL (reference sequence). Trimming cost V 1 base and J 3 bases, with 2 bases left between them. The CDR3 extends over 12 amino acids. The CDR3 DNA reads as TGTGCCAGCAGCCAAGTTACAGATACGCAGTATTTT. Protein product: CASSQVTDTQYF.

This clonotype has a handful of counts. The chain joins TRBV5-1 to TRBJ1-1; D remains unclear. Trimming took off 4 bases at V and 5 bases at J, with 18 bases between the two ends. This CDR3 contains 15 residues. Looked up from germline, CDR1 is SGHRS and CDR2 is YFSETQ. The CDR3 sequence is CASSVRPEGRTEAFF. The DNA of the CDR3 is TGCGCCAGCAGCGTAAGGCCGGAGGGAAGGACTGAAGCTTTCTTT. Filled out from reference TRBV5-1 and TRBJ1-1, the complete variable domain reads KAGVTQTPRYLIKTRGQQVTLSCSPISGHRSVSWYQQTPGQGLQFLFEYFSETQRNKGNFPGRFSGRQFSNSRSEMNVSTLELGDSALYLCASSVRPEGRTEAFFGQGTRLTVV.

The J gene is TRBJ2-2, the V gene TRBV5-5, with TRBD2 matching over 9 bases. The germline CDR1 and CDR2 sequences are SGHKS and YYEKEE (reference sequence). This CDR3 comprises 17 residues. V lost 1 base to trimming and J lost 0 bases; unmatched junction nucleotides: 4. DNA for the CDR3: TGTGCCAGCAGCTTGTGGGCTAGCGGGGCGAACACCGGGGAGCTGTTTTTT. Its translation is CASSLWASGANTGELFF.

The chain has TRBV7-6 and TRBJ2-7, with 10 bases identical to TRBD1. The germline V gene encodes CDR1 SGHVS and CDR2 FNYEAQ. The junction had 6 bases not matched to a gene; V was cut back by 1 base and J by 3 bases. The CDR3 is made up of 16 amino acids. The DNA for the CDR3 is TGTGCCAGCAGCTTAGGCCCCGGGACAGGGGACTACGAGCAGTACTTC. Protein: CASSLGPGTGDYEQYF. The full variable domain, with the rest looked up from reference TRBV7-6 and TRBJ2-7, is GAGVSQSPRYKVTKRGQDVALRCDPISGHVSLYWYRQALGQGPEFLTYFNYEAQQDKSGLPNDRFSAERPEGSISTLTIQRTEQRDSAMYRCASSLGPGTGDYEQYFGPGTRLTVT.

As concerns this clonotype: With a much larger clone just one base away, this may be a read error. V gene TRBV2 combines with J gene TRBJ2-5; D remains unclear. Trimming left V 8 bases short and J 4 bases short, with 20 bases between. The CDR3 contains 15 residues. Germline-derived CDR1 and CDR2 are SNHLY and FYNNEI. The CDR3 loop is CASQARSPSLETQYF. The CDR3 nucleotides are TGTGCCAGCCAAGCGCGATCTCCCTCCCTAGAGACCCAGTACTTC.